Listed below are T cell receptor beta chains from one sample, sequenced in a study of T cell responses to AZD1222 COVID-19 vaccine. Sequencing used immunoSEQ multiplex PCR; TCRdb keeps in-frame clones, though not all of them. This sample has 140,000 to 150,000 clones, with around 85% found just once. The sample in question was peripheral blood, obtained on day 0 of AZD1222 vaccination. These receptors originate from an adult in good health. Both conserved end residues are part of each CDR3. The order of the fields is clone size, D gene, V gene, J gene, CDR3 protein, CDR3 DNA. The D gene is left open where the match is weak. A clone size is listed for some rows: how often the clone was seen (once, few, many), or a class if it is expanded.

>NA|TRBD1|TRBV28|TRBJ1-1
CASSHETGYGTEAFF
TGTGCCAGCAGCCACGAGACAGGGTACGGCACTGAAGCTTTCTTT
>few|TRBD1|TRBV19|TRBJ1-2
CASSIGPGGVYGYTF
TGTGCCAGTAGTATAGGTCCAGGGGGCGTCTATGGCTACACCTTC
>NA|NA|TRBV4-1|TRBJ1-2
CASSQEGTGNYGYTF
TGCGCCAGCAGCCAAGAAGGCACAGGGAACTATGGCTACACCTTC
>NA|NA|TRBV11-3|TRBJ2-7
CASSTRLGSEGYEQYF
TGTGCCAGCAGCACCCGCCTGGGGAGTGAGGGCTACGAGCAGTACTTC
>NA|NA|TRBV5-6|TRBJ1-6
CASSLDGSSYNSPLHF
TGTGCCAGCAGCTTGGACGGGAGCTCCTATAATTCACCCCTCCACTTT
>few|TRBD1|TRBV5-4|TRBJ2-7
CASSRGQGADYEQYF
TGTGCCAGCAGCCGCGGACAGGGGGCGGACTACGAGCAGTACTTC
>NA|NA|TRBV18|TRBJ1-1
CASSPFTGDANTEAFF
TGTGCCAGCTCACCGTTCACGGGGGACGCGAACACTGAAGCTTTCTTT
>NA|NA|TRBV28|TRBJ1-5
CASRLTRGLSNQPQHF
TGTGCCAGCAGACTTACCCGCGGCCTTAGCAATCAGCCCCAGCATTTT
>once|TRBD1|TRBV4-1|TRBJ1-3
CASSQAGQGVDTIYF
TGCGCCAGCAGCCAAGCGGGACAGGGTGTCGACACCATATATTTT
>NA|NA|TRBV7-2|TRBJ2-1
CASSLDPGSYNEQFF
TGTGCCAGCAGCTTAGATCCGGGCTCCTACAATGAGCAGTTCTTC
>NA|NA|TRBV5-4|TRBJ2-7
CASSSLEGGNYEQYF
TGTGCCAGCAGCTCTCTCGAGGGGGGGAACTACGAGCAGTACTTC
>NA|TRBD2|TRBV10-2|TRBJ2-3
CASSEPGLAGGQGDTQYF
TGCGCCAGCAGTGAACCGGGACTAGCGGGGGGGCAGGGAGATACGCAGTATTTT
>few|TRBD2|TRBV12-5|TRBJ2-5
CASGSGAGAPEETQYF
TGTGCTAGTGGTTCCGGAGCGGGAGCTCCCGAAGAGACCCAGTACTTC
>NA|NA|TRBV7-8|TRBJ1-6
CASSTTGSNSPLHF
TGTGCCAGCAGCACGACGGGAAGTAATTCACCCCTCCACTTT
>NA|NA|TRBV5-1|TRBJ2-7
CASSIGGYEQYF
TGCGCCAGCAGCATCGGGGGCTACGAGCAGTACTTC
>NA|NA|TRBV29-1|TRBJ2-1
CSVAGTLYNEQFF
TGCAGCGTTGCGGGGACCCTATACAATGAGCAGTTCTTC
>NA|NA|TRBV6-5|TRBJ2-7
CASSYLEGFGEQYF
TGTGCCAGCAGTTATTTGGAGGGTTTTGGCGAGCAGTACTTC
>NA|NA|TRBV12-3/TRBV12-4|TRBJ2-3
CASSPPGDDTQYF
TGTGCCAGCAGCCCCCCAGGGGATGATACGCAGTATTTT
>NA|NA|TRBV7-2|TRBJ2-3
CASSDSTDTQYF
TGTGCCAGCAGCGACAGCACAGATACGCAGTATTTT
>few|NA|TRBV7-9|TRBJ2-6
CASSASDSGANVLTF
TGTGCCAGCAGCGCTTCAGACTCTGGGGCCAACGTCCTGACTTTC
>NA|TRBD2|TRBV7-8|TRBJ2-5
CASSRTSGDQETQYF
TGTGCCAGCAGCCGGACTAGCGGGGATCAAGAGACCCAGTACTTC
>NA|TRBD1|TRBV19|TRBJ1-6
CASSTGQGSPLHF
TGTGCCAGTAGTACGGGACAGGGTTCACCCCTCCACTTT
>NA|TRBD1|TRBV5-4|TRBJ2-7
CASSHGQGTISYEQYF
TGTGCCAGCAGCCATGGACAGGGAACCATCTCCTACGAGCAGTACTTC
>NA|NA|TRBV4-2|TRBJ1-3
CASSQEILVASGNTIYF
TGTGCCAGCAGCCAAGAGATCCTTGTCGCCTCTGGAAACACCATATATTTT
>NA|TRBD1|TRBV10-1|TRBJ1-1
CASSETGGTEAFF
TGCGCCAGCAGTGAGACAGGGGGCACTGAAGCTTTCTTT
>NA|TRBD2|TRBV5-1|TRBJ2-3
CASTGGLAGSSTDTQYF
TGCGCCAGCACTGGAGGACTAGCGGGGTCTAGCACAGATACGCAGTATTTT
>NA|TRBD1|TRBV4-1|TRBJ1-1
CASSLQGLNTEAFF
TGCGCCAGCAGCTTACAGGGGTTGAACACTGAAGCTTTCTTT
>NA|TRBD2|TRBV4-2|TRBJ2-7
CASSHLTSGSSYEQYF
TGTGCCAGCAGCCACCTGACTAGCGGGAGTTCCTACGAGCAGTACTTC
>once|TRBD1|TRBV13|TRBJ2-1
CASSLAGTGEGEQFF
TGTGCCAGCAGCTTAGCCGGGACAGGGGAAGGTGAGCAGTTCTTC
>NA|NA|TRBV12-3/TRBV12-4|TRBJ2-4
CASSLVQVNIQYF
TGTGCCAGCAGTTTAGTTCAGGTGAACATTCAGTACTTC
>NA|NA|TRBV12-5|TRBJ2-2
CASGLVLKDPGELFF
TGTGCTAGTGGTTTGGTACTCAAGGATCCCGGGGAGCTGTTTTTT
>NA|NA|TRBV7-2|TRBJ1-2
CASSDYGQNYGYTF
TGTGCCAGCAGCGATTACGGACAGAACTATGGCTACACCTTC
>once|NA|TRBV6-5|TRBJ1-2
CASKKQGYYGYTF
TGTGCCAGCAAAAAACAGGGTTACTATGGCTACACCTTC
>NA|NA|TRBV28|TRBJ2-1
CASSRVDEQFF
TGTGCCAGCAGCCGGGTGGATGAGCAGTTCTTC
>NA|NA|TRBV5-6|TRBJ2-7
CASTSSYRALNFEQYF
TGTGCCAGCACTTCTTCTTATCGAGCCCTAAATTTCGAGCAGTACTTC
>once|NA|TRBV5-1|TRBJ1-2
CASSLFTVVDYGYTF
TGCGCCAGCAGCTTGTTTACAGTAGTTGACTATGGCTACACCTTC
>once|TRBD1|TRBV19|TRBJ1-1
CASSPGTGYDFVNTEAFF
TGTGCCAGTAGTCCCGGGACAGGGTACGACTTTGTGAACACTGAAGCTTTCTTT
>NA|TRBD2|TRBV4-2|TRBJ2-1
CASSLELAGDFNEQFF
TGTGCCAGCAGCCTCGAACTAGCGGGAGATTTCAATGAGCAGTTCTTC
>few|NA|TRBV2|TRBJ1-6
CAGTPGTYNSPLHF
TGTGCCGGCACCCCGGGGACCTATAATTCACCCCTCCACTTT
>once|NA|TRBV19|TRBJ2-5
CASKQGGLQETQYF
TGTGCCAGTAAGCAGGGGGGTTTGCAGGAGACCCAGTACTTC
>NA|NA|TRBV27|TRBJ2-1
CASSFGPYNEQFF
TGTGCCAGCAGTTTTGGTCCCTACAATGAGCAGTTCTTC
>NA|NA|TRBV2|TRBJ1-5
CASDLGSNQPQHF
TGTGCCAGCGATCTGGGTAGCAATCAGCCCCAGCATTTT